The sequence of this T cell receptor beta chain was determined in a study of cytomegalovirus exposure and HLA in healthy donors. This clone was seen a single time. Its antigen remains unknown. General study results and limits: When the data were analyzed later, several of the most significant clusters appeared to be linked to common viral pathogens.

PCR employed 60 Vbeta and 13 Jbeta primers. TCRdb's copy holds only in-frame clones and misses some; the assay was immunoSEQ multiplex PCR. The profile shows about 150,000 clones, nearly 80% of them singletons. Germline CDR1 SGHRS, CDR2 YFSETQ. Trimming left V 5 bases short and J 10 bases short, with 21 bases between. The CDR3 contains 14 residues. This chain connects TRBV5-1 to TRBJ1-2; no clear D. Source material: PBMCs. This clonotype originated in a man aged 25 to 40 in good health and CMV-seropositive. CDR3 amino acids: CASRPTSSSPDYTF. The CDR3 DNA is TGCGCCAGCAGGCCAACCTCCTCCAGTCCCGACTACACCTTC.